Listed here are 10 T cell receptor beta chains from one sample, sequenced in a study of breast tumors, draining lymph nodes, adjacent tissues. A single record per CDR3 protein comes from TCRdb applying MiXCR to the multiplex PCR reads. The sample includes about 200,000 distinct CDR3 sequences, 31% of them seen just once. Samples came from axillary lymph nodes draining the breast cancer. The specimen sequenced was axillary lymph node tissue. The receptors were gathered from a female donor with breast cancer. Some clones in this sample may be carry-over from other donors' samples.

Details on this clonotype: The final CDR3 position lacks the conserved phenylalanine or tryptophan, pointing to a likely read error. This rearrangement joins TRBV18 to TRBJ2-7; 10 positions agree with TRBD1. V lost 3 bases and J lost 2; bases outside the gene matches: 4. The germline V gene encodes CDR1 KGHSH and CDR2 LQKENI. This CDR3 comprises 15 residues. CDR3 loop: CASSPRDRGTYEQYL. The CDR3 nucleotides read TGTGCCAGCTCACCCCGGGACAGGGGAACCTACGAGCAGTACTTA.

In its sample, this clonotype was seen a few times. This may be a read error, as it is one base from a much larger clone. The rearrangement uses TRBV5-8 and TRBJ2-7; TRBD2 matches at 9 bases. The germline CDR1 and CDR2 sequences are SGHTS and YDEGEE. This CDR3 region has 16 residues. The junction had 13 bases not matched to a gene; V was cut back by 4 bases and J by 5 bases. The CDR3 loop reads CASSHERRGGRHEQYF. The CDR3 DNA is TGTGCCAGCAGCCATGAGCGGCGGGGGGGCCGGCACGAGCAGTACTTC.

Many counts were recorded for this clonotype. The rearrangement uses TRBV10-3 and TRBJ2-2; 7 nucleotides align to TRBD1. The CDR3 is 13 residues long. After removal of 6 bases from V and 7 bases from J, the junction contained 5 bases not matched to a gene. The germline CDR1 and CDR2 sequences are ENHRY and SYGVKD. CDR3 coding DNA: TGTGCCATCAGCAACCGGGACAGCGGGGAGCTGTTTTTT. Its translation: CAISNRDSGELFF.

This clonotype was observed many times. The chain combines TRBV7-9 with TRBJ2-7; no definite D call. This CDR3 is 11 amino acids long. The germline V and J ends were trimmed by 5 bases and 9 bases, with 11 bases remaining between them. Germline V gene sequence: CDR1 SEHNR, CDR2 FQNEAQ (reference sequence). In DNA form, the CDR3 reads TGTGCCAGCAGCCACAATTATGGGCAGTACTTC. This codes for CASSHNYGQYF.

A note on this clonotype: Possible read error: a much larger clone is one base away. The rearrangement links TRBV20-1 to TRBJ2-1; a possible D gene is TRBD2 (6 bases). From germline, CDR1 is DFQATT and CDR2 SNEGSKA (reference sequence). V was trimmed by 3 bases and J by 9 bases, leaving 15 bases between them. The CDR3 totals 13 residues. CDR3 loop: CSARGGPNIEQFF. CDR3 coding DNA: TGCAGTGCTAGGGGAGGACCGAACATTGAGCAGTTCTTC.

The CDR3 loop reads CASSESLGATDTQYF. The CDR3 coding sequence is TGCGCCAGCAGTGAGTCGCTGGGGGCCACAGATACGCAGTATTTT. The chain joins TRBV10-1 to TRBJ2-3, with a weak D call TRBD1 (6 bases). CDR3 length: 15 amino acids. V was cut by 0 bases and J by 2 bases, with 9 bases left in between. Germline V CDR1 and CDR2: WNHNN, SYGVQD (reference sequence).

V gene TRBV27 combines with J gene TRBJ1-1; unclear D gene. V shed 0 bases and J shed 1 base, with 3 bases lying between them. The length of the CDR3 is 13 residues. Germline V gene lookup returns CDR1 MNHEY and CDR2 SMNVEV (reference sequence). In DNA form, the CDR3 reads TGTGCCAGCAGTTTATCGCGGAACACTGAAGCTTTCTTT. Translating gives CASSLSRNTEAFF.

This clonotype was picked up many times. The V and J genes are TRBV4-3 and TRBJ1-2, with D perhaps TRBD1 (5 bases). CDR1 is LGHNA and CDR2 is YSLEER in the germline V gene. The V end was cut by 4 bases, the J end by 4 bases, with 16 bases between. This CDR3 contains 15 residues. CDR3 loop: CASSLYLAGGYGYTF. The CDR3 DNA reads TGCGCCAGCAGCCTCTACCTCGCCGGGGGCTATGGCTACACCTTC.

A remark on this clonotype: Since a much larger clone is just one base distant, this may be a read error. The V and J genes are TRBV6-1 and TRBJ1-2; D gene uncertain. The CDR3 sequence is 12 residues long. Per the germline V gene, CDR1 is MNHNS and CDR2 is SASEGT. The CDR3 protein is CASTTAPYGCTF. CDR3 DNA sequence: TGTGCCAGCACCACGGCCCCCTATGGCTGCACCTTC.

This clonotype was found a few times. This clone may be a read error of a much larger clone one base away. The chain employs TRBV5-6 and TRBJ1-2; D remains unclear. Germline values: CDR1 SGHDT, CDR2 YYEEEE. The CDR3 has 16 residues. CDR3 DNA: TGTGCCGGCAGCTTGGTCGGGTCCCCCGCTGACTATGGCTACACCTTC. Translating it yields CAGSLVGSPADYGYTF.